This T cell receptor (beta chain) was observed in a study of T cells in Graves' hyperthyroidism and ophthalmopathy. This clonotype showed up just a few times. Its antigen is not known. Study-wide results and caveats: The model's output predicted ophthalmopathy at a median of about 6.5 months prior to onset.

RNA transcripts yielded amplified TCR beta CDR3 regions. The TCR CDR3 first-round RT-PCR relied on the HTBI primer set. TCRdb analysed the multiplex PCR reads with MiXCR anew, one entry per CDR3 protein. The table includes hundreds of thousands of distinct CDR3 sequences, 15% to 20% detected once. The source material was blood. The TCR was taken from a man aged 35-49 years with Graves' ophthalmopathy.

As DNA, the CDR3 is TGCAGCGTGGACTTATCAGGAATCTACAATGAGCAGTTCTTC. This encodes CSVDLSGIYNEQFF. The chain joins TRBV29-1 to TRBJ2-1; TRBD2 is a possible D gene (5 bases). CDR3 length: 14 residues. Germline V CDR1 and CDR2: SQVTM, ANQGSEA. With 6 bases removed from V and 3 bases from J, the gap between germline ends came to 15 bases.